This T cell receptor beta chain is from a study of post-analysis software for immune sequencing data. Overall study: Included courses were relapsing-remitting and secondary progressive multiple sclerosis; progressive-relapsing multiple sclerosis was also included. Findings and limits, study-wide: Compared with controls, patients showed significantly lower normalized Chao1 diversity. Strong same-batch co-clustering of samples appeared with F measure clustering.

Each TCR beta cDNA library carried unique molecular identifiers. Each CDR3 protein is one row after TCRdb ran MiXCR on the PCR reads. The data show hundreds of thousands of distinct CDR3 sequences, with more than 50% seen just once and around 10% held by the top ten. As to this clonotype: Its antigen is still unknown.

This TCR was recovered from a girl aged 2 to 9 with multiple sclerosis. The sample taken for sequencing was blood.

The DNA for the CDR3 is TGTGCCAGCAGCTTGTCGCAGCTCAATGAGCAGTTCTTC. Translation: CASSLSQLNEQFF. The rearrangement joins TRBV5-5 to TRBJ2-1; D ambiguous. V gave up 1 base and J gave up 6 bases, with 8 bases separating them. The germline gives CDR1 SGHKS, CDR2 YYEKEE (reference sequence). CDR3 length: 13 amino acids.